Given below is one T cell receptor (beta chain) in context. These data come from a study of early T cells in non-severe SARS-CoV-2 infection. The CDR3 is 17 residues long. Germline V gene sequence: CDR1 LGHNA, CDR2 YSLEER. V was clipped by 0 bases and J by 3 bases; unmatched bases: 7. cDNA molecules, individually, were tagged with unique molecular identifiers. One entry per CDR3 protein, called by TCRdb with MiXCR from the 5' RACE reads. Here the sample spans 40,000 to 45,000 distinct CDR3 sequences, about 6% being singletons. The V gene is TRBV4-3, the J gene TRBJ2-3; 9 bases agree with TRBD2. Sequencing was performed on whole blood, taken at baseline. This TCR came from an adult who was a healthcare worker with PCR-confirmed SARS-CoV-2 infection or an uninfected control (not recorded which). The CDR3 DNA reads TGCGCCAGCAGCCAAGATCTTGCGGGAGGGAATACAGATACGCAGTATTTT. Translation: CASSQDLAGGNTDTQYF.